The text below deals with one T cell receptor (beta chain). This clonotype turned up a few times. It lacks a known antigen. No quality values exist for individual bases; no much larger clone is one base distant. Systemically healthy Caucasian individuals from Russia, 35 to 40 in total and aged roughly 6 to 90 years, were included as donors. Around 10 milliliters of peripheral blood were collected from each donor into EDTA-treated Vacutainer tubes. Ficoll-Paque density-gradient centrifugation was used to isolate PBMCs, with at least 7 million per sample. Total RNA was extracted from PBMCs with Trizol reagent, with at least 5.5 micrograms obtained per sample. The percentages of naive CD45RAhigh/CD27high T cells were determined by flow cytometry on a PBMC aliquot from every donor. The source of the sample is a study of blood T cells in healthy people across ages (dated by TCRdb to between 2014 and 2017). Broadly, across the study: Template switching captured roughly one uniquely barcoded TCR beta cDNA molecule per two T cells in model experiments. Using deep sequencing normalized with unique cDNA molecular identifiers, the study measured how TCR beta repertoire diversity changes with age. Four age groups were formed from the donors: young (average approximately 16 years), middle-aged (less than 40), aged (around 68) and long-lived (approximately 80). For two donors (one aged 18 to 30 and one aged 80 or older), the study analyzed two additional independent replicas of 1 million unique cDNA reads from the same blood draw. Overall results and qualifications from the work: Because profiling used bulk unsorted PBMCs, naive and antigen-experienced compartments could not be compared conclusively. Estimates of total diversity based on one million sequenced T cells were regarded as lower bounds and as underestimates. Observed TCR beta diversity per million T cells fell roughly linearly with age, and a significant reduction was already apparent by age roughly 40. The long-lived group showed more naive CD4+ T cells, fewer expanded clones and increased TCR diversity than the aged group, suggesting age selection. Because the CMV infection status of the donors was unknown, age-related changes in expanded clonotypes may potentially have been confounded. A strong correlation was found between observed TCR beta diversity and the percentage of naive T cells measured by flow cytometry.

Libraries were built with 5' RACE. The run used an Illumina HiSeq 2500. A second roughly 6 to 12 cycle PCR used a sample-barcoded 5' primer and a J-beta primer mix. Each TCR beta cDNA molecule received a unique molecular identifier from a template-switch 5' adaptor carrying 12 random nucleotides. Each sample yielded at least 2.5 million CDR3-containing paired-end reads. First-strand cDNA was synthesized from all RNA with the Mint cDNA synthesis kit, primed by a TRBC-specific oligonucleotide. After uracil-DNA glycosylase treatment, a first 18-cycle PCR used universal primers M1SS and BC2_uni_R on all cDNA. Processing in the source paper ran as follows. For normalization, 1 million high-quality reads, each with a distinct molecular identifier, were randomly selected from each sample. Reads sharing molecular identifiers were discarded rather than binned into consensus sequences. MiTCR, with a Q25 quality threshold and the strictest error-elimination algorithm, was used for CDR3 identification, clonotype clustering and error correction. A nonparametric unseen species model with Euler transformation was used to estimate lower-bound total TCR beta diversity. The raw public reads went through TCRdb reprocessing: fastp at Q25, MiXCR clone calling, in-frame beta chains kept. Every entry covers one CDR3 protein and lists the most common genes and DNA from its rows. These V and J calls rely on TCRdb rather than the paper's analysis. Recorded for this sample are about 800,000 distinct CDR3 sequences; more than 20% of them occurred a single time. Under 4.5% of the sample rests with the top ten.

The same data also went into a second study, on T cells of mothers and their children. Looking at the second paper: Nine systemically healthy Caucasian individuals, comprising three mothers and their six children, were included as donors. cDNA synthesis used all of the extracted RNA, with around 1.4 ug of RNA in each 15 ul reaction. In the second PCR, the M1S primer introduced both the sample barcodes and 2-4 random nucleotides. More than 9 million TCR beta CDR3 reads were obtained from each mother, and about 3 million reads were obtained from each child. TCR recombination output is similarly shaped by thymic selection in related and unrelated pairs, with a minor effect exerted by inherited differences. Normalized repertoire overlap was always found to be slightly, but never significantly, higher in related mother-child pairs than in unrelated mother-child pairs. No persistent microchimeric T cell clones were detected, at a sensitivity of roughly 100 clones per million clonotypes. In the study, deep NGS was used to compare the TCR beta repertoires of mothers and children, and features distinguishing related mother-child pairs from unrelated individuals were sought. On average, the children were around 11 +/- 4 years old, while the mothers were approximately 40 +/- 4 years old. Libraries were sequenced on Illumina HiSeq 2000 with 100+100 nt paired-end reads after adapter ligation with NEBNext reagents. Mother and child libraries were prepared a month apart and sequenced in separate runs to prevent cross-contamination. Between roughly 500,000 and 2,300,000 distinct TCR beta clonotypes were identified per donor. Naive TCR beta clonotypes were estimated from low-frequency clonotypes matched to each donor's FACS-determined naive share, without sorting.

The specimen was blood. This receptor was identified in a boy aged 5 to 17 in good health.

The nucleotide sequence reads as follows: TGTGCCAGCAGCCATGGGGGTACCAGGAGGGTAGAGAAGACCCAGTACTTC. Its translation reads: CASSHGGTRRVEKTQYF. The V gene is TRBV14 and the J gene is TRBJ2-1; TRBD2 might be the D gene, on 6 matching bases. The J call is in doubt because the DNA end fits TRBJ2-5 better. The germline V gene specifies SGHDN as CDR1 and FVKESK as CDR2. From the cysteine through the phenylalanine, the CDR3 covers 17 amino acids. Only the CDR3 region is kept as DNA, spanning 51 bases read in frame from base 1.